This record covers a single T cell receptor beta chain. Sequencing was performed with immunoSEQ multiplex PCR; in TCRdb, only in-frame clones are kept and a portion is missing. The table shows approximately 100,000 clones, with approximately 93% occurring only once. The germline V gene encodes CDR1 SGHNT and CDR2 YYREEE (reference sequence). V shed 0 bases and J 0 bases; nucleotides not matched to a gene: 3. The CDR3 is 15 residues long. This entry is derived from a study of blood T cell repertoires in COVID-19. Overall study: PBMCs, B-cell-depleted T cells, or T cells provided the cDNA or gDNA that made up the material.

The sample was peripheral blood. This TCR came from a man between 60 and 70 years old with acute or convalescent COVID-19. This chain joins TRBV5-4 and TRBJ2-7; TRBD2 matches at 7 bases. The DNA of the CDR3 is TGTGCCAGCAGCTTGGACGGGGGGAGCTCCTACGAGCAGTACGTC. Protein: CASSLDGGSSYEQYV.